The 13 T cell receptor beta chains in this list originate from one sample, sequenced in a study of cytomegalovirus exposure and HLA in healthy donors. Amplification used 60 Vbeta primers and 13 Jbeta primers. Profiled with immunoSEQ multiplex PCR; TCRdb holds only in-frame clones, not every one. In the table there are under 150,000 clones, around 72% of which are singletons. The sequencing input was PBMCs. The receptors were gathered from a man aged 35 to 55 in good health and CMV-seronegative.

Only a few counts were recorded for this clone. The V gene is TRBV2, the J gene TRBJ2-7; 12 bases line up with TRBD1. This CDR3 comprises 15 residues. V shed 7 bases and J 4 bases; nucleotides not matched to a gene: 8. Germline V lookup: CDR1 SNHLY, CDR2 FYNNEI. The CDR3 spells CASNWDRGLLYEQYF. CDR3 coding DNA: TGTGCCAGCAACTGGGACAGGGGGCTTTTATACGAGCAGTACTTC. Filled out from reference TRBV2 and TRBJ2-7, the complete variable domain reads EPEVTQTPSHQVTQMGQEVILRCVPISNHLYFYWYRQILGQKVEFLVSFYNNEISEKSEIFDDQFSVERPDGSNFTLKIRSTKLEDSAMYFCASNWDRGLLYEQYFGPGTRLTVT.

This clone was observed a single time. The CDR3 DNA is TGCGCCAGCAGCCTGAGACTAGCGGAGGAGAACTACGAGCAGTACTTC. Protein product: CASSLRLAEENYEQYF. The chain carries TRBV5-1 and TRBJ2-7, with 9 nucleotides matching TRBD2. The length of the CDR3 is 16 residues. CDR1 SGHRS and CDR2 YFSETQ come from the germline V gene. V dropped 4 bases and J dropped 3; count of bases not matched to a gene: 11. The variable domain in full, completed from reference TRBV5-1 and TRBJ2-7, reads KAGVTQTPRYLIKTRGQQVTLSCSPISGHRSVSWYQQTPGQGLQFLFEYFSETQRNKGNFPGRFSGRQFSNSRSEMNVSTLELGDSALYLCASSLRLAEENYEQYFGPGTRLTVT.

The V gene is TRBV7-9, the J gene TRBJ2-7; 7 positions match TRBD1. This CDR3 has 11 residues. The germline V gene has CDR1 SEHNR and CDR2 FQNEAQ (reference sequence). J was trimmed by 6 bases and V by 11 bases; bases with no gene match: 7. CDR3 amino acids: CAGLQGSEQYF. CDR3 nucleotides: TGTGCCGGCCTACAGGGGAGCGAGCAGTACTTC.

V usage is TRBV6-1 and J usage is TRBJ1-2; TRBD1 might be the D (5 bases). There are 12 residues in the CDR3. Germline CDR1 and CDR2: MNHNS and SASEGT. The CDR3 DNA follows: TGTGCTTCCGGGGGGGGTCAGTATGGCTACACCTTC. Translating gives CASGGGQYGYTF.

The chain links TRBV4-1 to TRBJ1-1, with no clear D. V lost 4 bases, J lost 0 bases, and 21 bases lay in between. This CDR3 is 18 amino acids long. CDR1 is MGHRA, CDR2 YSYEKL, per germline. CDR3 loop: CASSLTSDAVRMNTEAFF. The DNA for the CDR3 is TGCGCCAGCAGCCTGACATCGGATGCCGTCCGAATGAACACTGAAGCTTTCTTT.

The chain links TRBV9 to TRBJ2-1, with a weak D call TRBD1 (6 bases). Between the trimmed V and J ends, which lost 2 bases and 5 bases, there was a span of 14 bases. The germline gives CDR1 SGDLS, CDR2 YYNGEE. This CDR3 comprises 15 residues. The CDR3 DNA is TGTGCCAGCAGCGTCCGGGACATATCGAACAATGAGCAGTTCTTC. Translating gives CASSVRDISNNEQFF.

V usage is TRBV5-4 and J usage is TRBJ1-2; the D gene is possibly TRBD1 (6 bases). The germline CDR1 and CDR2 sequences are SGHNT and YYREEE (reference sequence). The V end was cut by 3 bases, the J end by 1 base, with 16 bases between. The CDR3 covers 16 residues. This CDR3 reads CASSSRNREINYGYTF. The DNA for the CDR3 is TGTGCCAGCAGCTCCCGAAACAGGGAAATTAACTATGGCTACACCTTC.

This chain links TRBV7-8 with TRBJ2-1, with 7 bases that match TRBD1. The CDR3 is 17 residues long. The germline gives CDR1 SGHVS, CDR2 FQNEAQ. The V segment lost 3 bases and the J segment 7 bases; nucleotides outside the gene matches: 15. CDR3 protein: CASSFGTVGVHVNEQFF. Written as DNA, the CDR3 is TGTGCCAGCAGCTTCGGGACAGTGGGGGTTCATGTGAATGAGCAGTTCTTC. The entire variable domain, with the rest obtained from reference TRBV7-8 and TRBJ2-1, is as follows: GAGVSQSPRYKVAKRGQDVALRCDPISGHVSLFWYQQALGQGPEFLTYFQNEAQLDKSGLPSDRFFAERPEGSVSTLKIQRTQQEDSAVYLCASSFGTVGVHVNEQFFGPGTRLTVL.

This sequence joins TRBV6-5 and TRBJ2-1, with TRBD2 matching 13 bases. The V gene end was trimmed by 10 bases and the J gene end by 11 bases; junction bases not matched to a gene: 11. This CDR3 has 14 residues. Germline V gene sequence: CDR1 MNHEY, CDR2 SVGAGI. The CDR3 nucleotides are TGTGCCACTTACTTGGGACTAGCGGGAAAAAAGCAGTTCTTC. Protein sequence: CATYLGLAGKKQFF.

The chain couples TRBV5-5 to TRBJ2-1; 8 bases fit TRBD2. The CDR3 consists of 16 residues. Germline-derived CDR1 and CDR2 are SGHKS and YYEKEE (reference sequence). With 0 bases clipped from V and 10 bases from J, the junction kept 12 bases outside the gene matches. This CDR3 is CASSLDRTSPTREQFF. The CDR3 region has the DNA TGTGCCAGCAGCTTGGATCGGACTAGCCCCACGCGGGAGCAGTTCTTC.

V and J are TRBV23-1 and TRBJ2-7; D might be TRBD1 (5 bases). TRBV23-1 falls under the ORF class, with uncertain function. V was cut by 0 bases and J by 2 bases, with 11 bases left in between. This CDR3 region has 15 residues. CDR3 protein: CASSQSTGDTYEQYF. The CDR3 region has the DNA TGCGCCAGCAGTCAATCAACAGGTGACACCTACGAGCAGTACTTC.

The chain has TRBV5-1 and TRBJ1-1; 7 nucleotides line up with TRBD1. The germline gives CDR1 SGHRS, CDR2 YFSETQ. Trimming removed 4 bases from V and 0 bases from J; junction bases left unmatched: 6. This CDR3 has 15 residues. CDR3: CASSHSDRMNTEAFF. CDR3 DNA sequence: TGCGCCAGCAGCCACTCGGACAGGATGAACACTGAAGCTTTCTTT.

V gene TRBV2 combines with J gene TRBJ1-2; D is possibly TRBD1 (6 bases). Germline V lookup: CDR1 SNHLY, CDR2 FYNNEI. There are 14 residues in the CDR3. The V gene lost 6 bases and the J gene lost 2 bases, with 13 bases spanning the gap. The CDR3 DNA reads TGTGCCAGCAGGGCCGACAGGACAAACTATGGCTACACCTTC. Protein sequence: CASRADRTNYGYTF.